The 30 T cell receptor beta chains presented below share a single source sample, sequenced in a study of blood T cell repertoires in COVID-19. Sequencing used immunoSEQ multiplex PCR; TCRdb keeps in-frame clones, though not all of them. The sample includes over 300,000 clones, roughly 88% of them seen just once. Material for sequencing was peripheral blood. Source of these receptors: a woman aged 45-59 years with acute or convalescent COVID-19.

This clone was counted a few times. Here the CDR3 DNA reads TGCGCCAGCAGCCCCGGTGGGGGCGCGAAAATAGGCCGGCCCCAGCATTTT. It codes for CASSPGGGAKIGRPQHF. This chain uses TRBV4-1 with TRBJ1-5; TRBD1 is a possible D gene (6 bases). This CDR3 spans 17 amino acids. The germline gives CDR1 MGHRA, CDR2 YSYEKL. With 4 bases removed from V and 9 bases from J, the gap between germline ends came to 25 bases.

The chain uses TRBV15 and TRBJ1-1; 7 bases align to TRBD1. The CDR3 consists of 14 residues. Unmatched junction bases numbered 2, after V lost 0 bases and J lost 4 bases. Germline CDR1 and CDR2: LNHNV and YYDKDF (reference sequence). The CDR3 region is CATSRDRQGTEAFF. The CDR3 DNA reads TGTGCCACCAGCAGAGATAGACAGGGCACTGAAGCTTTCTTT.

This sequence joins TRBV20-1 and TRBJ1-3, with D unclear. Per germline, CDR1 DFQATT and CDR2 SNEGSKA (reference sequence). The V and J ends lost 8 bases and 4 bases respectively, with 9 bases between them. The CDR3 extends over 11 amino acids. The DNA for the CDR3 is TGCAGTCCGACAAGCGGAAACACCATATATTTT. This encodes CSPTSGNTIYF.

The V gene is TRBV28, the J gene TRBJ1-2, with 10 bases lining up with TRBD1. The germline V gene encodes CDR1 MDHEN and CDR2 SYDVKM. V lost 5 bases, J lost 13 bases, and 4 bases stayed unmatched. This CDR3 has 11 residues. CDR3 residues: CASSPRDRGTF. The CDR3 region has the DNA TGTGCCAGCAGTCCGCGGGACAGGGGCACCTTC.

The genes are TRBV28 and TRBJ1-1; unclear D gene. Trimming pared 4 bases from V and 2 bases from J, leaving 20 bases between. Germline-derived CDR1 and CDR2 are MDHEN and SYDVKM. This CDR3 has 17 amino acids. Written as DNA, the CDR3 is TGTGCCAGCAGTTCCATTCCCCGGGATATAACTAACACTGAAGCTTTCTTT. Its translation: CASSSIPRDITNTEAFF. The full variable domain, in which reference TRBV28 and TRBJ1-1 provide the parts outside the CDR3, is DVKVTQSSRYLVKRTGEKVFLECVQDMDHENMFWYRQDPGLGLRLIYFSYDVKMKEKGDIPEGYSVSREKKERFSLILESASTNQTSMYLCASSSIPRDITNTEAFFGQGTRLTVV.

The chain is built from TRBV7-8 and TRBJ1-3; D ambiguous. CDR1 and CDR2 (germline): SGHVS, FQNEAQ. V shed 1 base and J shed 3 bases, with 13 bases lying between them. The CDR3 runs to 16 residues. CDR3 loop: CASSLVGVGVGNTIYF. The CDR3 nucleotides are TGTGCCAGCAGCTTAGTCGGAGTCGGGGTTGGAAACACCATATATTTT.

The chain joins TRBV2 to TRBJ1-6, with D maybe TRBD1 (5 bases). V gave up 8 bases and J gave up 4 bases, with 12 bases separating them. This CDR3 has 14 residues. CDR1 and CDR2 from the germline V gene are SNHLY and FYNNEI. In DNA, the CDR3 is TGTGCCAGCCAATGGCAGGGTTATAATTCACCCCTCCACTTT. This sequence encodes CASQWQGYNSPLHF. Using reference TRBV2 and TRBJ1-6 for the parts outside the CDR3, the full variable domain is EPEVTQTPSHQVTQMGQEVILRCVPISNHLYFYWYRQILGQKVEFLVSFYNNEISEKSEIFDDQFSVERPDGSNFTLKIRSTKLEDSAMYFCASQWQGYNSPLHFGNGTRLTVT.

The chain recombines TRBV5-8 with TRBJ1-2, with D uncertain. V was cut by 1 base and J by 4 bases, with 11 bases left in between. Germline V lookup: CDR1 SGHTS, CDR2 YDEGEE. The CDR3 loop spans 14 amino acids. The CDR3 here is CASSLTLILYGYTF. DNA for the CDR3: TGTGCCAGCAGCTTGACTCTTATCCTCTATGGCTACACCTTC.

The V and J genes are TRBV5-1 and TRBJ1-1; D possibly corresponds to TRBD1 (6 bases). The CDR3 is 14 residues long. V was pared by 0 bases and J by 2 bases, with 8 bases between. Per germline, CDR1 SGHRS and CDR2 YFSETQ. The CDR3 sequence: CASSLGTVNTEAFF. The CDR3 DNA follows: TGCGCCAGCAGCTTGGGGACAGTCAACACTGAAGCTTTCTTT. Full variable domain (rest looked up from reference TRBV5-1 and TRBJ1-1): KAGVTQTPRYLIKTRGQQVTLSCSPISGHRSVSWYQQTPGQGLQFLFEYFSETQRNKGNFPGRFSGRQFSNSRSEMNVSTLELGDSALYLCASSLGTVNTEAFFGQGTRLTVV.

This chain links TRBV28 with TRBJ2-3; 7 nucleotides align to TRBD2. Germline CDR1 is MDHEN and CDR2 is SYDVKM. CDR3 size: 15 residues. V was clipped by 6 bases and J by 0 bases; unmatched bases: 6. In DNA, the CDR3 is TGTGCCAGCAGGGCGAGGACTAGGAGCACAGATACGCAGTATTTT. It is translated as CASRARTRSTDTQYF. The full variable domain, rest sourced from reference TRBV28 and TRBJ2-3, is DVKVTQSSRYLVKRTGEKVFLECVQDMDHENMFWYRQDPGLGLRLIYFSYDVKMKEKGDIPEGYSVSREKKERFSLILESASTNQTSMYLCASRARTRSTDTQYFGPGTRLTVL.

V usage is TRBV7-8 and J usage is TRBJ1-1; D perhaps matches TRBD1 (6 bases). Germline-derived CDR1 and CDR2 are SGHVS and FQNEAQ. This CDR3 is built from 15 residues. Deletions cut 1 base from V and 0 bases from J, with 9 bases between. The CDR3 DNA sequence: TGTGCCAGCAGCTTAGGTCCAGGGGTGAACACTGAAGCTTTCTTT. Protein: CASSLGPGVNTEAFF.

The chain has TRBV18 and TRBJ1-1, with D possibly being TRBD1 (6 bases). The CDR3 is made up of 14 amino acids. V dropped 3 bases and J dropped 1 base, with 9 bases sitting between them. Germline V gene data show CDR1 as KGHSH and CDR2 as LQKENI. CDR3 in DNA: TGTGCCAGCTCACCGGGGGCTGGGAACACTGAAGCTTTCTTT. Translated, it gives CASSPGAGNTEAFF.

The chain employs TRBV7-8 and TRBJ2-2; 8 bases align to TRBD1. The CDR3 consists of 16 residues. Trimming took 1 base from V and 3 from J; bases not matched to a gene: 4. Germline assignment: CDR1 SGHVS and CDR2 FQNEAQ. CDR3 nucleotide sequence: TGTGCCAGCAGCTTAGTACAGGGGGACGACACCGGGGAGCTGTTTTTT. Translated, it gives CASSLVQGDDTGELFF.

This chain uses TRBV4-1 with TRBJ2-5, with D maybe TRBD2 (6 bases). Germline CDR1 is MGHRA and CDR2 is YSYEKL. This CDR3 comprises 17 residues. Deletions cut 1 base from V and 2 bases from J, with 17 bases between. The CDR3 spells CASSQVRLGAGQETQYF. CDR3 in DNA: TGCGCCAGCAGCCAAGTCCGCCTGGGAGCGGGTCAAGAGACCCAGTACTTC.

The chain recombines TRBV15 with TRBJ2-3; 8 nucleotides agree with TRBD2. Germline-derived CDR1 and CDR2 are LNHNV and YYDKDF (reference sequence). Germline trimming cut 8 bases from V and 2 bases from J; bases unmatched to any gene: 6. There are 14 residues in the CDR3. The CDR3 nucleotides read TGTGCCACCTTGCTAGCGGGTCTCACAGATACGCAGTATTTT. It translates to CATLLAGLTDTQYF.

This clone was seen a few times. The CDR3 DNA is TGTGCCAGCACTCAGGGGGCTTGGCAGCCCCAGCATTTT. Translating it yields CASTQGAWQPQHF. This rearrangement joins TRBV2 to TRBJ1-5; 8 bases align to TRBD1. The CDR3 is made up of 13 amino acids. Per the germline V gene, CDR1 is SNHLY and CDR2 is FYNNEI. V gave up 7 bases and J gave up 7 bases; unmatched junction bases: 6. Together with reference TRBV2 and TRBJ1-5, the CDR3 gives the full variable domain: EPEVTQTPSHQVTQMGQEVILRCVPISNHLYFYWYRQILGQKVEFLVSFYNNEISEKSEIFDDQFSVERPDGSNFTLKIRSTKLEDSAMYFCASTQGAWQPQHFGDGTRLSIL.

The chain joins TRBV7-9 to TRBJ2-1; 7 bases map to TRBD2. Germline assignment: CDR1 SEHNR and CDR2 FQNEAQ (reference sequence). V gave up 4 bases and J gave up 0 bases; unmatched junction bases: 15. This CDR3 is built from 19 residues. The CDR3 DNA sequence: TGTGCCAGCAGCTCCCCTCCCAAAATAGCGGGCAGCTCCTACAATGAGCAGTTCTTC. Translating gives CASSSPPKIAGSSYNEQFF.

In DNA form, the CDR3 reads TGTGCCAGCTCACCACTTAATACAGGGGAAGGCGAAAAACTGTTTTTT. Translated: CASSPLNTGEGEKLFF. This chain connects TRBV18 to TRBJ1-4, with 7 bases aligning to TRBD1. After removal of 1 base from V and 8 bases from J, the junction contained 10 bases not matched to a gene. The V gene's germline CDR1 is KGHSH and CDR2 LQKENI. CDR3 length: 16 amino acids.

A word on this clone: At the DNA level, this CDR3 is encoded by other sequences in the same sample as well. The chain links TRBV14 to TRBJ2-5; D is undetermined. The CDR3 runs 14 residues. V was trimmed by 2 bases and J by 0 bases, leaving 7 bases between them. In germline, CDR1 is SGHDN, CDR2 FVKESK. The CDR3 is CASSQWADQETQYF. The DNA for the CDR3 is TGTGCCAGCAGCCAATGGGCAGACCAAGAGACCCAGTACTTC.

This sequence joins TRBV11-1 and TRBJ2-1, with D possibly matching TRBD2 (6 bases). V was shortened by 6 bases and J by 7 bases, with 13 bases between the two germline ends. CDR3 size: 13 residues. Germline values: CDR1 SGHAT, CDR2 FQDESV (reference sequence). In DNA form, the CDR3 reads TGTGCCAGCAGTGGCGGGACTCTTAATGAGCAGTTCTTC. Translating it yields CASSGGTLNEQFF.

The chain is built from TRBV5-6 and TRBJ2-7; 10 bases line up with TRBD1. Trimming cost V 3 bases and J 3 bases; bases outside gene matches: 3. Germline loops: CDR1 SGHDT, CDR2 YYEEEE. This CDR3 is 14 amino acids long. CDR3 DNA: TGTGCCAGCAGCTGGGACAGGGGTATCTACGAGCAGTACTTC. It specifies CASSWDRGIYEQYF.

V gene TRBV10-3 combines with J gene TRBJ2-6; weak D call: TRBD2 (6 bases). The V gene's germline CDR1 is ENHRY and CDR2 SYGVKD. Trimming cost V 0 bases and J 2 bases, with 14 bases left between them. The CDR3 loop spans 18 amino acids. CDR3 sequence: CAISESRGAPPGANVLTF. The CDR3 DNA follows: TGTGCCATCAGTGAGTCGCGGGGAGCCCCTCCTGGGGCCAACGTCCTGACTTTC.

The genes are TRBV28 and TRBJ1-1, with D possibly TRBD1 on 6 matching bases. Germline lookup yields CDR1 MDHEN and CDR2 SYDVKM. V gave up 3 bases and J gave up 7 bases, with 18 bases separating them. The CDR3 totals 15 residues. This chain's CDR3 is CASSFYKPGHGEAFF. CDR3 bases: TGTGCCAGCAGTTTCTACAAGCCGGGACATGGTGAAGCTTTCTTT.

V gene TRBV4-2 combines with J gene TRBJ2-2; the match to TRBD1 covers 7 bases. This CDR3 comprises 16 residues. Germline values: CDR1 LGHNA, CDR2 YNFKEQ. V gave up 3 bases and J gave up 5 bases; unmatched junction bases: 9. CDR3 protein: CASSHRGQVETGELFF. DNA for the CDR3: TGTGCCAGCAGCCACCGCGGACAGGTCGAAACCGGGGAGCTGTTTTTT.

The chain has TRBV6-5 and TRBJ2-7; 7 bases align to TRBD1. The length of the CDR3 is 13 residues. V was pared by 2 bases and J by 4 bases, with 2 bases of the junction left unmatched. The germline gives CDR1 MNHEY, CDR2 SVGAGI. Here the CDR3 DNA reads TGTGCCAGCAGTTACGAGGGGGCGTACGAGCAGTACTTC. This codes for CASSYEGAYEQYF.

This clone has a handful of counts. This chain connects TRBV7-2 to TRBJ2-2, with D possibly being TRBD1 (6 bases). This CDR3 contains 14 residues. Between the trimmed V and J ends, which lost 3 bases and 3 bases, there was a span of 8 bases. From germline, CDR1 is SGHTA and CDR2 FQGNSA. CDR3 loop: CASSFSGDTGELFF. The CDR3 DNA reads TGTGCCAGCAGCTTCTCAGGGGACACCGGGGAGCTGTTTTTT.

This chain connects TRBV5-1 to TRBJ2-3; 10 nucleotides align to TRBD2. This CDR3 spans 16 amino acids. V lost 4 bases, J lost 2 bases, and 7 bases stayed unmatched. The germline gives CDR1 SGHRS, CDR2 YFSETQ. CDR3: CASSPGTSAFTDTQYF. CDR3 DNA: TGCGCCAGCAGCCCAGGGACTAGCGCGTTCACAGATACGCAGTATTTT.

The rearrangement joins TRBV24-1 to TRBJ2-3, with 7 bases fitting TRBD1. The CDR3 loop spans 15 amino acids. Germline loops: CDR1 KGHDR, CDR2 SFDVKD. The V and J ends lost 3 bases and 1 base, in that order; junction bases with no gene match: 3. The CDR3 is CATSDRQGGTDTQYF. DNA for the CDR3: TGTGCCACCAGTGATCGACAGGGCGGCACAGATACGCAGTATTTT.

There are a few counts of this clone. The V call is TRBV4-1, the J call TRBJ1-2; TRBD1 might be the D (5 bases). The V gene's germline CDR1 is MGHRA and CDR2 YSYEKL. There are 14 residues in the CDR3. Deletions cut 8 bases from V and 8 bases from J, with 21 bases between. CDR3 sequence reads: CASRQLGDTDGYTF. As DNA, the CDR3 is TGCGCCAGCCGTCAGTTAGGGGATACCGACGGCTACACCTTC.

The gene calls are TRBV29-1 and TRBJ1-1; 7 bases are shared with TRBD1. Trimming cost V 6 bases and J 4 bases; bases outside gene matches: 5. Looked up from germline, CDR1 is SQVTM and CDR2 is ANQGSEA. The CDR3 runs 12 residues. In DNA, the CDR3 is TGCAGCGTCTACGCAGGGGGCACTGAAGCTTTCTTT. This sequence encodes CSVYAGGTEAFF.